Presented here are 8 T cell receptor beta chains from one specimen sequenced in a study of a mutant IDH1 vaccine in newly diagnosed glioma. Assay: immunoSEQ multiplex PCR; the TCRdb copy retains only in-frame clones and omits some. The table shows fewer than 100,000 clones, with over 85% occurring only once. Time point in this sample: baseline, week 1 (first vaccination visit). Treatment in this sample: pre-vaccination baseline after standard-of-care therapy. The sample in question was PBMCs, obtained from a glioma patient treated with radiotherapy, temozolomide or both. Receptors were obtained from a woman aged 45 to 65 with glioma.

This chain links TRBV5-1 with TRBJ2-7; 10 nucleotides agree with TRBD2. The junction had 6 bases not matched to a gene; V was cut back by 5 bases and J by 1 base. CDR1 and CDR2 (germline): SGHRS, YFSETQ. The CDR3 sequence is 15 residues long. The CDR3 DNA follows: TGCGCCAGCAGTTTCGGACTAGCGGTTTCCTACGAGCAGTACTTC. It codes for CASSFGLAVSYEQYF.

This chain joins TRBV7-2 and TRBJ1-1; 7 bases are shared with TRBD1. The CDR3 runs to 16 residues. V was pared by 1 base and J by 4 bases, with 9 bases of the junction left unmatched. Germline assignment: CDR1 SGHTA and CDR2 FQGNSA. DNA of the CDR3: TGTGCCAGCAGCTTAGTAACTAGACAGGGAGGCACTGAAGCTTTCTTT. It codes for CASSLVTRQGGTEAFF.

The chain recombines TRBV10-3 with TRBJ2-3, with a weak D call TRBD2 (5 bases). The CDR3 extends over 15 amino acids. Germline assignment: CDR1 ENHRY and CDR2 SYGVKD. CDR3 amino acids: CTASKGGRATDTQYF. Here the CDR3 DNA reads TGTACCGCCAGCAAAGGAGGCAGAGCCACAGATACGCAGTATTTT.

The chain employs TRBV9 and TRBJ2-5; TRBD2 is a possible D gene (6 bases). Germline CDR1 and CDR2: SGDLS and YYNGEE. V was cut by 0 bases and J by 5 bases, with 11 bases left in between. The CDR3 extends over 14 amino acids. CDR3 DNA: TGTGCCAGCAGCGTAGGGGGGGTTCTGGAGACCCAGTACTTC. Translation: CASSVGGVLETQYF.

This chain links TRBV10-3 with TRBJ2-2; 8 bases align to TRBD2. CDR3 length equals 20 residues. V was pared by 2 bases and J by 1 base, with 15 bases of the junction left unmatched. Germline V CDR1 and CDR2: ENHRY, SYGVKD. CDR3 nucleotides: TGTGCCATCAGTGAGGTTACCGGGACTAGGGGAGGGTTGAACACCGGGGAGCTGTTTTTT. This gives the protein CAISEVTGTRGGLNTGELFF.

The chain combines TRBV6-6 with TRBJ1-3; perhaps TRBD1 as D (5 bases). CDR3 length: 16 amino acids. The germline CDR1 and CDR2 sequences are MNHNY and SVGAGI (reference sequence). V was pared by 7 bases and J by 3 bases, with 19 bases between. The CDR3 reads CASTGRGRVDGNTIYF. DNA for the CDR3: TGTGCCAGCACGGGAAGGGGTAGAGTTGATGGAAACACCATATATTTT.

The CDR3 nucleotides read TGTGCCAGCAGCAGCAGGGGGCGGGAGACCCAGTACTTC. Translation: CASSSRGRETQYF. The chain has TRBV13 and TRBJ2-5; the match to TRBD1 covers 8 bases. J gave up 5 bases and V 5 bases, and 4 bases lay outside the gene matches. The CDR3 extends over 13 amino acids. Germline V lookup: CDR1 PRHDT, CDR2 FYEKMQ (reference sequence). Based on the CDR3 plus reference TRBV13 and TRBJ2-5, the full variable domain is AAGVIQSPRHLIKEKRETATLKCYPIPRHDTVYWYQQGPGQDPQFLISFYEKMQSDKGSIPDRFSAQQFSDYHSELNMSSLELGDSALYFCASSSRGRETQYFGPGTRLLVL.

The chain employs TRBV18 and TRBJ2-5, with 9 bases identical to TRBD1. The end of the DNA aligns better with TRBJ2-7, so the J call may be wrong. This CDR3 spans 15 amino acids. From germline, CDR1 is KGHSH and CDR2 LQKENI. This chain's CDR3 is CASSPSTGGPYEQYF. The CDR3 DNA sequence: TGTGCCAGCTCACCCTCGACAGGGGGTCCCTACGAGCAGTACTTC.